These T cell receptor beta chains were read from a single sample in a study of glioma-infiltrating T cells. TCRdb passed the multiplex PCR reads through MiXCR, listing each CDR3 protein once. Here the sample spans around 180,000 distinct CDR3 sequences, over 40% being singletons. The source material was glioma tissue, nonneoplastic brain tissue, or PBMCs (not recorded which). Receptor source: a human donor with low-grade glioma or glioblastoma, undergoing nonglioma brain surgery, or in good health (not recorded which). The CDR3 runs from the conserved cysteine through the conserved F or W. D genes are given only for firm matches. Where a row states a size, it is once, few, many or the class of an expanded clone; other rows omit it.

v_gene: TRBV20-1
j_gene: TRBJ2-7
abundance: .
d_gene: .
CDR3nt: TGTAGTGCTCATGCAACCTACGAGCAGTACTTC
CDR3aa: CSAHATYEQYF

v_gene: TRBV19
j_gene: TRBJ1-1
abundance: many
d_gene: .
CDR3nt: TGTGCCAGTAGTCCAAGGGGGGACACTGAAGCTTTCTTT
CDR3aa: CASSPRGDTEAFF

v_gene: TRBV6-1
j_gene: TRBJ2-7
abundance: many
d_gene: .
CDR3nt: TGTGCCAGCAGTGAAGGCTTCTACGAGCAGTACTTC
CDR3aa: CASSEGFYEQYF

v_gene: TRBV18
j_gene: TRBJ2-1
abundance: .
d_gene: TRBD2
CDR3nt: TGTGACAGCTCACAGGGGACTAGCTTCTACAATGAGCAGTTCTTC
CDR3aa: CDSSQGTSFYNEQFF

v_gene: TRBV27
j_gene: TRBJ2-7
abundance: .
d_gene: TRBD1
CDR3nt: TGTGCCAGAAAGAAACAGGGGGCCAAATACGAGCAGTACTTC
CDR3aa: CARKKQGAKYEQYF

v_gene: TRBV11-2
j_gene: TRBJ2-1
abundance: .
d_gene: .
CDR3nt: TGTGCCAGCAGCTTAGGTCGGAGTGTGGATGAGCAGTTCTTC
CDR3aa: CASSLGRSVDEQFF

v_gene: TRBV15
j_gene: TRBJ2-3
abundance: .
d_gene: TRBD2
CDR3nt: TGTGCCACAAGCAGAGTTGCTAGCGGGAGGGAGGGAGATACGCAGTATTTT
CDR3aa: CATSRVASGREGDTQYF

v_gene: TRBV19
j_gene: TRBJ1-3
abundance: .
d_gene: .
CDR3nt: TGTGCCAGTAGTAAGTCTATATTGGCCTGGCTCGCATCTGGAAACACCATATATTTT
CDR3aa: CASSKSILAWLASGNTIYF

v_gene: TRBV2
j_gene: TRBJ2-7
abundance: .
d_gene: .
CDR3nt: TGTGCCAGCAGGGTGACAGCCTCCTACGAGAAGTACTTC
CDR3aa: CASRVTASYEKYF

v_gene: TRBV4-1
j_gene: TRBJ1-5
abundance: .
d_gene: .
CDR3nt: TGCGCCAGCAGCCAAGGGGGGGCGAGCAATCAGCCCCAGGATTTT
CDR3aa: CASSQGGASNQPQDF

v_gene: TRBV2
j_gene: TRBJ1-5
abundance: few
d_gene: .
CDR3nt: TGTGCCAGCAGGGCCCTAAAAGGGAGCAATCAGCCCCAGCATTTT
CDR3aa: CASRALKGSNQPQHF

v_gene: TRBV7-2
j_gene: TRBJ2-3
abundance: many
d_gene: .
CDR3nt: TGTGCCAGCAGCCCCTCTATAGATACGCAGTATTTT
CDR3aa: CASSPSIDTQYF

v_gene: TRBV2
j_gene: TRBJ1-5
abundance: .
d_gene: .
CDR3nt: TGTGCCAGCAAGACAGAATTCAATCAGCCCCAGCATTTT
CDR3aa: CASKTEFNQPQHF

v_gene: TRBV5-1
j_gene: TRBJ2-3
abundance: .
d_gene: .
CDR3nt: TGCGCCAGCAGCCAGGGTAACGTTCCACAAAGAGATACGCAGTATTTT
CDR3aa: CASSQGNVPQRDTQYF

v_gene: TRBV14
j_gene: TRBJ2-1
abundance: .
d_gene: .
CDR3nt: TGTGCCAGCAGCCAAGAGGGCAGAGGATCTTCCAATGAGCAGTTCTTC
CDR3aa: CASSQEGRGSSNEQFF

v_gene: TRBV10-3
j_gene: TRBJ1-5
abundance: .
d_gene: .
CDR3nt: TGTGCCATCAGTGAGTCCACAGATAGCAATCAGCCCCAGAATTTT
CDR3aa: CAISESTDSNQPQNF

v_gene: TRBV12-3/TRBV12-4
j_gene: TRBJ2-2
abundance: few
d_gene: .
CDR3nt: TGTGCCAGCAAAAGACTAGTCGCCGGGGAGCTGTTTTTT
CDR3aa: CASKRLVAGELFF

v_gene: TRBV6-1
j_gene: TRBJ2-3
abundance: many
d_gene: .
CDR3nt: TGTGCCAGCAGCCTTATCACAGGGCATACGCAGTATTTT
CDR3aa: CASSLITGHTQYF

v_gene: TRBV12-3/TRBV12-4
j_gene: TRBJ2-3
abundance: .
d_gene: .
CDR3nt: TGTGCCAGCAGTCCGGACACCACTAACACAGATACGCAGTATTTT
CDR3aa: CASSPDTTNTDTQYF

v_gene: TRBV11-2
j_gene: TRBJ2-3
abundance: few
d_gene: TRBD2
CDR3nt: TGTGCCAGCAGCTTCAGGGCGGGGGACACAGATACGCAGTATTTT
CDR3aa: CASSFRAGDTDTQYF

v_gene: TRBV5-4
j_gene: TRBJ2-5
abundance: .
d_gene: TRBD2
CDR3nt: TGTGCCAGCAGCTTGACTAGCGGGACAACGGAGACCCAGTACTTC
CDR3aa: CASSLTSGTTETQYF

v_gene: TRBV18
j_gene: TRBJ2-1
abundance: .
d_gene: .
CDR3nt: TGTGCCGGCTCACCCGAGTACAATGAGCAGTTCTTC
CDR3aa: CAGSPEYNEQFF

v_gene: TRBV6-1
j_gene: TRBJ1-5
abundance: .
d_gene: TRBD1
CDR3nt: TGTACCAGCAGAGCCGGACAGGGGTTCGGTCAGGCCCAGCATTTT
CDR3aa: CTSRAGQGFGQAQHF